This T cell receptor (beta chain) was identified in a study of blood T cell repertoires in COVID-19. For the study at large: Acute and convalescent COVID-19 specimens originated in the United States, Italy and Spain.

The CDR3 is made up of 15 amino acids. Repertoires were generated with immunoSEQ multiplex PCR, while TCRdb's copy carries only in-frame clones and drops some. The table has under 200,000 clones, around 82% seen once. The sample consisted of PBMCs or T cells enriched from blood (not recorded which). The TCR sequence derives from a woman aged 55 to 70 with acute COVID-19. This chain joins TRBV12-1 and TRBJ2-5; the D call of TRBD1 is as the table states it, not checked on the DNA. TRBV12-1 counts as a pseudogene. CDR3 sequence (DNA): TGTGCCAGCAGCTTTGCAGGGGTACACCAAGAGACCCAGTACTTC. The encoded protein is CASSFAGVHQETQYF.